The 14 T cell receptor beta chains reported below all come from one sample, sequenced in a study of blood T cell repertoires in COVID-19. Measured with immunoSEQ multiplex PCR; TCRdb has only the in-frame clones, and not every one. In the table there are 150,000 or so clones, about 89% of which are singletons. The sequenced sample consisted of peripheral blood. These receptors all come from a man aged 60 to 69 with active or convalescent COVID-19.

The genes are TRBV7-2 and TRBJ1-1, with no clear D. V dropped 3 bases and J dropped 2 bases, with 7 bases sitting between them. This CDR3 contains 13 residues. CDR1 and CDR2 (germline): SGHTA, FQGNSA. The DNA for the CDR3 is TGTGCCAGCAGCTTCGACATAAACACTGAAGCTTTCTTT. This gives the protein CASSFDINTEAFF.

The CDR3 nucleotides are TGTGCCAGCAGCGGGACAGGCTACGAGCAGTACTTC. It encodes CASSGTGYEQYF. This chain joins TRBV7-9 and TRBJ2-7, with 8 bases identical to TRBD1. The CDR3 length is 12 residues. Unmatched junction bases numbered 0, after V lost 5 bases and J lost 3 bases. Per germline, CDR1 SEHNR and CDR2 FQNEAQ (reference sequence).

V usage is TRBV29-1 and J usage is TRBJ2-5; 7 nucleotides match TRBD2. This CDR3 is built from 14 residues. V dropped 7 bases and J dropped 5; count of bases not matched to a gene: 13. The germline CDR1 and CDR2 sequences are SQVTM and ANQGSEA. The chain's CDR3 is CSAVLASQGETQYF. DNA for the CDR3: TGCAGCGCGGTACTAGCGTCCCAAGGGGAGACCCAGTACTTC.

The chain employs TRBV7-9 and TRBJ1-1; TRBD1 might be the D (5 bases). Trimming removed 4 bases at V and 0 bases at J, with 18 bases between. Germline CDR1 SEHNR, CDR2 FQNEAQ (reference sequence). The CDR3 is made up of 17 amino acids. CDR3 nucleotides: TGTGCCAGCAGCTCCAAGCTGGGGGGAGCCATGAACACTGAAGCTTTCTTT. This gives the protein CASSSKLGGAMNTEAFF.

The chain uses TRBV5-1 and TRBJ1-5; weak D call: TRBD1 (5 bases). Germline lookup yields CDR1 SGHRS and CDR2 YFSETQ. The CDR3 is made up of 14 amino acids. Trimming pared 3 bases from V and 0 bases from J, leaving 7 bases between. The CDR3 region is CASSWGDSNQPQHF. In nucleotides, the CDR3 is TGCGCCAGCAGCTGGGGGGATAGCAATCAGCCCCAGCATTTT. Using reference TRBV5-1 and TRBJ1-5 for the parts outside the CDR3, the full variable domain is KAGVTQTPRYLIKTRGQQVTLSCSPISGHRSVSWYQQTPGQGLQFLFEYFSETQRNKGNFPGRFSGRQFSNSRSEMNVSTLELGDSALYLCASSWGDSNQPQHFGDGTRLSIL.

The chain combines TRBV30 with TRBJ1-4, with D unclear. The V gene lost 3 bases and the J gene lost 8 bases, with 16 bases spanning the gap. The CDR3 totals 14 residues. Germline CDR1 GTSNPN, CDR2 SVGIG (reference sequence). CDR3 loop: CAWSADSFSEKLFF. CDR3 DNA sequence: TGTGCCTGGAGCGCAGACTCCTTCTCCGAAAAACTGTTTTTT.

In nucleotides, the CDR3 is TGCAGTGCTAGTCGGGGTAATTCACCCCTCCACTTT. Its protein is CSASRGNSPLHF. The chain carries TRBV20-1 and TRBJ1-6; no reliable D call. V was trimmed by 3 bases and J by 6 bases, leaving 6 bases between them. CDR1 is DFQATT, CDR2 SNEGSKA, per germline (reference sequence). The CDR3 consists of 12 residues.

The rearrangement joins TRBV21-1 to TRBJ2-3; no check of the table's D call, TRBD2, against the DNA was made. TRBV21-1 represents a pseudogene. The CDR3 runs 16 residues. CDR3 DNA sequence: TGTGCCAGCAGCAAAGAACAAGGGGAGGGCACAGATACGCAGTATTTT. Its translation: CASSKEQGEGTDTQYF.

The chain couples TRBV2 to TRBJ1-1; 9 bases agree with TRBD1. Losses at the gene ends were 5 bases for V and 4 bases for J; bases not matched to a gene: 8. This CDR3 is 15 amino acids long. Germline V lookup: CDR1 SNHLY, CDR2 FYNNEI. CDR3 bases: TGTGCCAGCAGTCGATTGGGGACAGGGTCCACTGAAGCTTTCTTT. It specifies CASSRLGTGSTEAFF. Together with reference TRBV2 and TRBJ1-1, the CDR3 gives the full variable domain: EPEVTQTPSHQVTQMGQEVILRCVPISNHLYFYWYRQILGQKVEFLVSFYNNEISEKSEIFDDQFSVERPDGSNFTLKIRSTKLEDSAMYFCASSRLGTGSTEAFFGQGTRLTVV.

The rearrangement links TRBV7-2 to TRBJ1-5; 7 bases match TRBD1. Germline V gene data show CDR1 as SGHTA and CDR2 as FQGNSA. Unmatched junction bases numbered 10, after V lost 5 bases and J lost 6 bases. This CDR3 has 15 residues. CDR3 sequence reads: CASSPGGGRSQPQHF. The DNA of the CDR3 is TGTGCCAGCAGCCCAGGGGGTGGAAGGAGTCAGCCCCAGCATTTT.

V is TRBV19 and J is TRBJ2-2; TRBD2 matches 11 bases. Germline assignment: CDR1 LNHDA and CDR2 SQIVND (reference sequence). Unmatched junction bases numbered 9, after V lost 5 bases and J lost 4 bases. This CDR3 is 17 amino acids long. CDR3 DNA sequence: TGTGCCAGTAGTGCTCCTACTAGCGGGGGCTTCACCGGGGAGCTGTTTTTT. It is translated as CASSAPTSGGFTGELFF. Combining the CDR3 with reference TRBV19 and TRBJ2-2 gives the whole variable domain DGGITQSPKYLFRKEGQNVTLSCEQNLNHDAMYWYRQDPGQGLRLIYYSQIVNDFQKGDIAEGYSVSREKKESFPLTVTSAQKNPTAFYLCASSAPTSGGFTGELFFGEGSRLTVL.

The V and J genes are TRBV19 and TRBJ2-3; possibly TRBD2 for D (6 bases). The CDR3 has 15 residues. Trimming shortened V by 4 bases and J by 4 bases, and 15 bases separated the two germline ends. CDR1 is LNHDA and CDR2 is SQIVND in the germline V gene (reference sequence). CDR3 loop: CASSKGGAPPDTQYF. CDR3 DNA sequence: TGTGCCAGTAGTAAGGGCGGGGCCCCTCCAGATACGCAGTATTTT.

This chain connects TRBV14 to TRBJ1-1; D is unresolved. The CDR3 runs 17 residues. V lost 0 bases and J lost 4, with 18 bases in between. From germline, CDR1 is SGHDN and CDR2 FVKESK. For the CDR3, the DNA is TGTGCCAGCAGCCAAGAATGGGCGGGGTCCCGAGGCACTGAAGCTTTCTTT. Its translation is CASSQEWAGSRGTEAFF.

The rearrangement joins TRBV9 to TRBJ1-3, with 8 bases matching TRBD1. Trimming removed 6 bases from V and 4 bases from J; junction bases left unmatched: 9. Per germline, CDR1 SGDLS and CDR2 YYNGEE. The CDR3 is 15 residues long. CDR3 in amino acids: CASTLDRGGGNTIYF. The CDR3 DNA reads TGTGCCAGCACCCTCGACAGGGGAGGAGGAAACACCATATATTTT.